A selection of T cell receptor beta chains follows, all from one sample in a study of beta chain features in type 1 diabetes. Assay: immunoSEQ multiplex PCR; the TCRdb copy retains only in-frame clones and omits some. Among around 600,000 clones listed, roughly 12% were seen once. Material for sequencing was naive CD4+ T cells from blood. The receptors were sampled from a man aged 30-40 years with type 1 diabetes. The CDR3 runs from the conserved cysteine through the conserved F or W. D genes are given only for firm matches. Only some rows state a clone size, as once, few, many or a class for expanded clones.

cdr3_nt cdr3_aa clone_size j_call v_call d_call
TGTGCCAGCAGCTCTGATTACAGGGGTCCCGCCGGGGAGCTGTTTTTT CASSSDYRGPAGELFF . TRBJ2-2 TRBV7-2 TRBD1
TGTGCCATCTTCCGGACGATCGAAGAGACCCAGTACTTC CAIFRTIEETQYF . TRBJ2-5 TRBV10-3 .
TGTGCCAGCAGCGTACTTCCTTCCTTCTCCGAAGCTTTCTTT CASSVLPSFSEAFF . TRBJ1-1 TRBV9 .
TGTGCCAGCAGAAGCCTAACAGGGAAACAAGAGACCCAGTACTTC CASRSLTGKQETQYF . TRBJ2-5 TRBV6-5 .
TGTGCCAGCAACCCCTCGGGGGGCTCCTACGAGCAGTACTTC CASNPSGGSYEQYF . TRBJ2-7 TRBV6-6 TRBD2
TGCGCCAGCAGCGCCCTCCCGCGGGGGCCACCCTACGAGCAGTACTTC CASSALPRGPPYEQYF . TRBJ2-7 TRBV5-1 .
TGTGCCTGGAGTGTGGCGGATGCCCAGTACTTC CAWSVADAQYF . TRBJ2-5 TRBV30 .
TGCGCCAGCACTCAGGGGACAGAGAACAATGAGCAGTTCTTC CASTQGTENNEQFF few TRBJ2-1 TRBV5-1 TRBD1
TGTGCCAGCAGTTCAAACAGGGGGCACTACGAGCAGTACTTC CASSSNRGHYEQYF . TRBJ2-7 TRBV6-5 TRBD1
TGTGCCAGCAGCGAACCCCCGTACGAGCAGTACTTC CASSEPPYEQYF few TRBJ2-7 TRBV28 .
TGTGCCAGCAGCGTAAGCCAGGAAGAGACCCAGTACTTC CASSVSQEETQYF few TRBJ2-5 TRBV9 .
TGCAGCGTTGATGTCAGAAACACCGGGGAGCTGTTTTTT CSVDVRNTGELFF . TRBJ2-2 TRBV29-1 .
TGTGCCAGCAGCGGACAGGACTATGGCTACACCTTC CASSGQDYGYTF few TRBJ1-2 TRBV28 TRBD1
TGCGCCAGCAGCCAACCGACAGGGACTAGCAAGTCCCCAGATACGCAGTATTTT CASSQPTGTSKSPDTQYF few TRBJ2-3 TRBV4-3 TRBD2
TGTGCCAGCAGCGCAGCCCGGGCCTCTCGCACAGATACGCAGTATTTT CASSAARASRTDTQYF . TRBJ2-3 TRBV9 .
TGTGCCAGCAGCGCGACGGGACAGTATGGCTATGGCTACACCTTC CASSATGQYGYGYTF few TRBJ1-2 TRBV9 TRBD1
TGTGCCAGCAGCTCCACAGGGGTACCGGGTCAGCCCCAGCATTTT CASSSTGVPGQPQHF few TRBJ1-5 TRBV7-2 TRBD1
TGTGCCAGCAGGCCGGGGACTAGCGGGGAGACCCAGTACTTC CASRPGTSGETQYF few TRBJ2-5 TRBV2 TRBD2
TGTGCCAGCAGCTTAGGACCGGGGACCCAGTACTTC CASSLGPGTQYF few TRBJ2-5 TRBV7-9 .
TGCGCCAGCAGTAGCCCAGGGGGTAACTATGGCTACACCTTC CASSSPGGNYGYTF . TRBJ1-2 TRBV4-1 TRBD1
TGTGCCAGCTCACCAGTGGGACATCCGGACGAGCAGTACTTC CASSPVGHPDEQYF . TRBJ2-7 TRBV18 .
TGCAGCGTTTTGGGGGGCGGGGAGACCCAGTACTTC CSVLGGGETQYF few TRBJ2-5 TRBV29-1 .
TGTGCCAGCAGCTCGCAGGGAAACGAGCAGTACTTC CASSSQGNEQYF . TRBJ2-7 TRBV7-9 .
TGTGCCACCAAGGTCAGGACACCTCCTTCCTACGAGCAGTACTTC CATKVRTPPSYEQYF few TRBJ2-7 TRBV15 .
TGTGCCAGCAGCACGGACAGATCCTACGAGCAGTACTTC CASSTDRSYEQYF . TRBJ2-7 TRBV28 .
TGTGCCATCAGTGAGAGGCGTCAGGGAGACCCCGGGGAGCTGTTTTTT CAISERRQGDPGELFF few TRBJ2-2 TRBV10-3 .
TGTGCCAGCAGCTCGGGTCGGGCTGAGCAGTTCTTC CASSSGRAEQFF few TRBJ2-1 TRBV5-8 .
TGTGCCAGCAGCCAAGATCTGGTCTCTGGAAACACCATATATTTT CASSQDLVSGNTIYF few TRBJ1-3 TRBV4-2 .
TGTGCCAGCAGCCCCACATTTACAGGGAATGCTTTCTTT CASSPTFTGNAFF . TRBJ1-1 TRBV7-6 .
TGTGCCAGCAGCCAAGAGCCGGGACAGAGAGGCTCTGGGGCCAACGTCCTGACTTTC CASSQEPGQRGSGANVLTF . TRBJ2-6 TRBV4-2 TRBD1
TGTGCCTGGAGTGACGGCAGGGGTCAGCCCCAGCATTTT CAWSDGRGQPQHF few TRBJ1-5 TRBV30 .
TGTGCCAGCAGTTACCAGGGGGCTGGGACAGATACGCAGTATTTT CASSYQGAGTDTQYF . TRBJ2-3 TRBV28 TRBD1
TGTGCCAGCAGCTTCGGCAGGGGGATTTATGGCTACACCTTC CASSFGRGIYGYTF . TRBJ1-2 TRBV7-2 TRBD1
TGTGCCAGCAGCTCCCCGGGACGTATCACAGATACGCAGTATTTT CASSSPGRITDTQYF . TRBJ2-3 TRBV13 .
TGCGCCAGCAGCTTGGCACAGGTCACCTACAATGAGCAGTTCTTC CASSLAQVTYNEQFF few TRBJ2-1 TRBV5-1 .
TGTGCCAGCAGCCAAGATTTCCGGGGTAACACCGGGGAGCTGTTTTTT CASSQDFRGNTGELFF few TRBJ2-2 TRBV14 .
TGTGCCAGCAGGCCTCCGGGACAGGGGAATGAGCAGTTCTTC CASRPPGQGNEQFF . TRBJ2-1 TRBV6-5 TRBD1
TGTGCCAGCAGCCGAGACAGCTCCTACGAGCAGTACTTC CASSRDSSYEQYF few TRBJ2-7 TRBV11-2 .
TGCGCCAGCAGCTCGACAGGACCCAACTACGAGCAGTACTTC CASSSTGPNYEQYF . TRBJ2-7 TRBV5-1 .
TGTGCCAGCTCACCACGGCTCCCGTCTAGCACAGATACGCAGTATTTT CASSPRLPSSTDTQYF . TRBJ2-3 TRBV18 .